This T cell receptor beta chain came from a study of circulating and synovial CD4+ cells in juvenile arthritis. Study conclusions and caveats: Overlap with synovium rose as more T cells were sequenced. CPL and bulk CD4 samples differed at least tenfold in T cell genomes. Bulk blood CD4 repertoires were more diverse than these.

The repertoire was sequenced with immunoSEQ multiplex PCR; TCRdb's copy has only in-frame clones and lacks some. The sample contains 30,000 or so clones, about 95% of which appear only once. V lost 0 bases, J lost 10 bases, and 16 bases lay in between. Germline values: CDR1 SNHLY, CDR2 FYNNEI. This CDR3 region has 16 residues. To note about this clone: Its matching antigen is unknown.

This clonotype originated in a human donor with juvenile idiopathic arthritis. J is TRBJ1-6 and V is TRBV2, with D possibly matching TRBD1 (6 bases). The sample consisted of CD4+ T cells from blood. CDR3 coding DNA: TGTGCCAGCAGTGAAGCGGCAGGGGCCCAGGGGTCACCCCTCCACTTT. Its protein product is CASSEAAGAQGSPLHF.